These 24 T cell receptor beta chains were sequenced from one sample in a study of blood T cell repertoires in COVID-19. Assay used: immunoSEQ multiplex PCR; TCRdb lists only in-frame clones, some missing. Of around 130,000 clones in the sample, about four fifths are singletons; the top ten hold around 9.8%. The sequenced material came from peripheral blood. The origin of the receptors is a man between 40 and 49 years old with active or convalescent COVID-19.

This rearrangement joins TRBV5-4 to TRBJ2-7, with TRBD2 matching 9 bases. V gave up 5 bases and J gave up 0 bases; unmatched junction bases: 3. Germline assignment: CDR1 SGHNT and CDR2 YYREEE (reference sequence). This CDR3 contains 14 residues. CDR3 amino acids: CASSASGVSYEQYF. The CDR3 bases are TGTGCCAGCAGTGCTAGCGGGGTCTCCTACGAGCAGTACTTC. Based on the CDR3 plus reference TRBV5-4 and TRBJ2-7, the full variable domain is ETGVTQSPTHLIKTRGQQVTLRCSSQSGHNTVSWYQQALGQGPQFIFQYYREEENGRGNFPPRFSGLQFPNYSSELNVNALELDDSALYLCASSASGVSYEQYFGPGTRLTVT.

The rearrangement joins TRBV5-5 to TRBJ1-2, with TRBD1 identical over 8 bases. In germline, CDR1 is SGHKS, CDR2 YYEKEE (reference sequence). V was clipped by 4 bases and J by 7 bases; unmatched bases: 3. This CDR3 contains 12 residues. The chain's CDR3 is CASSRQGTGYTF. CDR3 DNA sequence: TGTGCCAGCAGCAGACAGGGGACTGGCTACACCTTC. Complete variable domain (other parts from reference TRBV5-5 and TRBJ1-2): DAGVTQSPTHLIKTRGQQVTLRCSPISGHKSVSWYQQVLGQGPQFIFQYYEKEERGRGNFPDRFSARQFPNYSSELNVNALLLGDSALYLCASSRQGTGYTFGSGTRLTVV.

The chain recombines TRBV24-1 with TRBJ2-5, with TRBD2 as a possible D gene (6 bases). This CDR3 spans 13 amino acids. The V end lost 4 bases, the J end lost 7 bases, and 12 bases lay between the germline ends. CDR1 is KGHDR and CDR2 is SFDVKD in the germline V gene. The CDR3 protein is CATSDGGAGTQYF. CDR3 DNA: TGTGCCACCAGTGACGGGGGAGCGGGGACCCAGTACTTC.

This sequence joins TRBV3-1 (or the pseudogene TRBV3-2) and TRBJ1-1; D perhaps matches TRBD1 (5 bases). The CDR3 is 14 amino acids. Germline CDR1 is LGHDT and CDR2 is YNNKEL (reference sequence). Trimming took 1 base from V and 7 from J, leaving 13 bases between them. CDR3 in amino acids: CASSQAGGIFEAFF. The CDR3 DNA sequence: TGTGCCAGCAGCCAAGCGGGGGGGATTTTTGAAGCTTTCTTT.

The chain combines TRBV12-3 or TRBV12-4 with TRBJ2-1; 10 nucleotides align to TRBD2. The CDR3 sequence is 13 residues long. J lost 9 bases, V lost 5 bases, and 4 bases had no gene match. DNA for the CDR3: TGTGCCAGCAGTCCCAGCGGGGGGGCTGAGCAGTTCTTC. Its translation: CASSPSGGAEQFF.

The chain recombines TRBV25-1 with TRBJ1-2, with D possibly being TRBD1 (6 bases). Germline V CDR1 and CDR2: MGHDK, SYGVNS. Trimming stripped 5 bases from V and 6 bases from J, with 16 bases between. This CDR3 region has 14 residues. CDR3 nucleotides: TGTGCCAGCAGTCTGCCCGGGACAACGAATGGCTACACCTTC. Protein product: CASSLPGTTNGYTF.

The chain carries TRBV12-3 or TRBV12-4 and TRBJ2-5; 8 bases map to TRBD1. The ends lost 10 bases at V and 3 bases at J; junction bases unmatched: 4. The CDR3 has 12 residues. The CDR3 is CATQGAKETQYF. CDR3 nucleotide sequence: TGTGCCACCCAGGGGGCGAAAGAGACCCAGTACTTC.

Remarks on this clone: Other nucleotide sequences in the sample specify the same CDR3. The chain is built from TRBV3-1 (or the pseudogene TRBV3-2) and TRBJ1-1; D is unresolved. V gave up 1 base and J gave up 5 bases, with 8 bases separating them. Germline V lookup: CDR1 LGHDT, CDR2 YNNKEL (reference sequence). This CDR3 is 13 amino acids long. In nucleotides, the CDR3 is TGTGCCAGCAGCCAAGGTGGCAGGACTGAAGCTTTCTTT. Translated: CASSQGGRTEAFF.

This clone was counted between two and nine times. The rearrangement links TRBV18 to TRBJ1-1; 7 bases are shared with TRBD1. This CDR3 comprises 15 residues. Germline CDR1 and CDR2: KGHSH and LQKENI. Germline trimming cut 6 bases from V and 0 bases from J; bases unmatched to any gene: 7. The CDR3 region has the DNA TGTGCCAGCTCCACAGGGGAAACCTTGAACACTGAAGCTTTCTTT. Its translation is CASSTGETLNTEAFF. The full variable domain, with the rest looked up from reference TRBV18 and TRBJ1-1, is NAGVMQNPRHLVRRRGQEARLRCSPMKGHSHVYWYRQLPEEGLKFMVYLQKENIIDESGMPKERFSAEFPKEGPSILRIQQVVRGDSAAYFCASSTGETLNTEAFFGQGTRLTVV.

The rearrangement joins TRBV7-9 to TRBJ2-3, with D perhaps matching TRBD1 (6 bases). Germline V gene sequence: CDR1 SEHNR, CDR2 FQNEAQ (reference sequence). Trimming cost V 2 bases and J 3 bases, with 15 bases left between them. The CDR3 contains 16 residues. CDR3 sequence (DNA): TGTGCCAGCAGCTTAAGTGGTCAGGGGATTACAGATACGCAGTATTTT. This encodes CASSLSGQGITDTQYF.

The rearrangement joins TRBV7-2 to TRBJ2-3; 7 bases fit TRBD1. The germline V gene encodes CDR1 SGHTA and CDR2 FQGNSA. The junction had 11 bases not matched to a gene; V was cut back by 5 bases and J by 3 bases. CDR3 size: 16 residues. CDR3 region: CASSIRQGPRTDTQYF. The CDR3 region has the DNA TGTGCCAGCAGCATCCGACAGGGTCCAAGAACAGATACGCAGTATTTT.

The chain uses TRBV6-6 and TRBJ1-2; D ambiguous. The germline V gene encodes CDR1 MNHNY and CDR2 SVGAGI (reference sequence). Trimming took off 0 bases at V and 3 bases at J, with 14 bases between the two ends. The CDR3 runs 16 residues. For the CDR3, the DNA is TGTGCCAGCAGTTACTCACAGAGCCTACAACACTATGGCTACACCTTC. This codes for CASSYSQSLQHYGYTF.

This chain connects TRBV6-5 to TRBJ1-3; TRBD1 matches at 8 bases. V was clipped by 4 bases and J by 4 bases; unmatched bases: 3. Germline V CDR1 and CDR2: MNHEY, SVGAGI. The CDR3 spans 14 residues. CDR3 DNA: TGTGCCAGCAGTTCCCCAGGGGGCGGAAACACCATATATTTT. It specifies CASSSPGGGNTIYF.

The V call is TRBV9, the J call TRBJ2-2, with TRBD1 as a possible D gene (5 bases). In germline, CDR1 is SGDLS, CDR2 YYNGEE. There are 15 residues in the CDR3. The V end lost 0 bases, the J end lost 7 bases, and 13 bases lay between the germline ends. The CDR3 nucleotides read TGTGCCAGCAGCGTAGATGAGACAGCCGTCGGGGAGCTGTTTTTT. Protein sequence: CASSVDETAVGELFF.

This clone was seen a single time. V usage is TRBV4-3 and J usage is TRBJ1-3; D call uncertain. Germline V lookup: CDR1 LGHNA, CDR2 YSLEER. The CDR3 covers 16 residues. Between the trimmed V and J ends, which lost 0 bases and 0 bases, there was a span of 9 bases. As DNA, the CDR3 is TGCGCCAGCAGCCAAGAAAGCTACTACTCTGGAAACACCATATATTTT. Translating gives CASSQESYYSGNTIYF.

The chain uses TRBV2 and TRBJ2-6; 7 nucleotides line up with TRBD1. This CDR3 contains 16 residues. In germline, CDR1 is SNHLY, CDR2 FYNNEI. V dropped 7 bases and J dropped 0; count of bases not matched to a gene: 6. DNA of the CDR3: TGTGCCAGCAACTGGGACAGCTTCTCTGGGGCCAACGTCCTGACTTTC. It specifies CASNWDSFSGANVLTF.

The J gene is TRBJ2-5, the V gene TRBV6-6; 8 nucleotides align to TRBD1. The CDR3 consists of 14 residues. CDR1 is MNHNY, CDR2 SVGAGI, per germline (reference sequence). The ends lost 2 bases at V and 6 bases at J; junction bases unmatched: 5. The CDR3: CASSYLTGAKTQYF. DNA of the CDR3: TGTGCCAGCAGTTACCTGACAGGGGCCAAGACCCAGTACTTC.

This clone occurred a few times. The V gene is TRBV2, the J gene TRBJ1-3; D is undetermined. Germline values: CDR1 SNHLY, CDR2 FYNNEI. This CDR3 is built from 14 residues. Trimming took 7 bases from V and 1 from J, leaving 11 bases between them. This chain's CDR3 is CASIRTVSGNTIYF. The CDR3 DNA reads as TGTGCCAGCATTCGAACAGTATCTGGAAACACCATATATTTT.

The CDR3 DNA reads TGTGCCTGCTCTTCAGGGCGCTCACCCCTCCACTTT. Translated, it gives CACSSGRSPLHF. V usage is TRBV30 and J usage is TRBJ1-6; tentatively, D is TRBD1 (5 bases). Per germline, CDR1 GTSNPN and CDR2 SVGIG (reference sequence). This CDR3 has 12 amino acids. With 6 bases removed from V and 10 bases from J, the gap between germline ends came to 13 bases.

This chain connects TRBV11-3 to TRBJ2-2; no reliable D call. Germline V gene lookup returns CDR1 SGHNT and CDR2 YENEEA. This CDR3 spans 14 amino acids. V dropped 2 bases and J dropped 9 bases, with 13 bases sitting between them. The CDR3 spells CASSLNPSGRELFF. Here the CDR3 DNA reads TGTGCCAGCAGCTTAAACCCAAGTGGGCGGGAGCTGTTTTTT.

The chain carries TRBV9 and TRBJ1-1, with a possible D match to TRBD1 (5 bases). This CDR3 has 16 residues. Trimming took off 3 bases at V and 4 bases at J, with 19 bases between the two ends. Germline V lookup: CDR1 SGDLS, CDR2 YYNGEE. Here the CDR3 DNA reads TGTGCCAGCAGCGCCGGCCTCGGCAGGGAAATCACTGAAGCTTTCTTT. It specifies CASSAGLGREITEAFF.

The chain carries TRBV2 and TRBJ1-6, with 12 positions matching TRBD1. V shed 2 bases and J 9 bases; nucleotides not matched to a gene: 8. The CDR3 is made up of 17 amino acids. Germline V CDR1 and CDR2: SNHLY, FYNNEI. The CDR3 region is CASSEPPGQGAGSPLHF. The DNA for the CDR3 is TGTGCCAGCAGTGAACCCCCGGGACAGGGGGCCGGTTCACCCCTCCACTTT.

This chain links TRBV4-2 with TRBJ2-7; no definite D call. Germline CDR1 and CDR2: LGHNA and YNFKEQ. Trimming pared 0 bases from V and 6 bases from J, leaving 9 bases between. CDR3 length: 13 residues. The CDR3 DNA reads TGTGCCAGCAGCCAAGAGTATGGTAGCGAGCAGTACTTC. This codes for CASSQEYGSEQYF.

The chain carries TRBV6-1 and TRBJ1-3; maybe TRBD1 (5 bases). With 2 bases removed from V and 8 bases from J, the gap between germline ends came to 16 bases. This CDR3 has 15 residues. Germline CDR1 reads MNHNS; CDR2 reads SASEGT. The CDR3 DNA reads as TGTGCCAGCAGTGAACAGGGTTTTGGTGGGTACACCATATATTTT. Translation gives CASSEQGFGGYTIYF.